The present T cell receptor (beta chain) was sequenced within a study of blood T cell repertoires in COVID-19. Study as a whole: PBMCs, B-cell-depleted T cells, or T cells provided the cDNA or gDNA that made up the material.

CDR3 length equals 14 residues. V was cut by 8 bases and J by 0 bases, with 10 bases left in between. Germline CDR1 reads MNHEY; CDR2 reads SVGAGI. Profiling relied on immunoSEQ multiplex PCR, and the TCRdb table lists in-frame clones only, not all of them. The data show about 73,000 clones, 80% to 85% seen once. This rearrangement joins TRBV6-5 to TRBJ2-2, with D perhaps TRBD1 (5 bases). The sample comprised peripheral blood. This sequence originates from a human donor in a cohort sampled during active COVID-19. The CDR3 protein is CASGPRANTGELFF. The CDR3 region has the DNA TGTGCCAGCGGTCCCAGGGCGAACACCGGGGAGCTGTTTTTT.